This TCR beta chain emerged from a study of CD8 T cells in Susac syndrome. Concerning this clonotype itself: What it binds is not known.

Study-wide points: That the number of individuals in its TCR sequencing and HLA analysis was relatively small was acknowledged by the study.

Germline CDR1 and CDR2: LNHNV and YYDKDF (reference sequence). Trimming took 3 bases from V and 5 from J, leaving 6 bases between them. There are 12 residues in the CDR3. An amount of RNA that ranged from roughly 0.45 to 1 ug was reverse transcribed with random hexamers. immunoSEQ multiplex PCR amplified TCR beta CDR3 across 54 Vbeta, 13 Jbeta. TCRdb independently ran MiXCR on the immunoSEQ multiplex PCR reads; one entry per CDR3 protein. The data hold 150,000 to 190,000 distinct CDR3 sequences, with over 95% observed a single time. This receptor was taken from a human donor with multiple sclerosis. V gene TRBV15 combines with J gene TRBJ2-3; D not resolved. Material for sequencing was CD8+ T cells from PBMCs. CDR3 residues: CATSSWGDTQYF. CDR3 sequence (DNA): TGTGCCACCAGCAGCTGGGGAGATACGCAGTATTTT. The whole variable domain, remainder taken from reference TRBV15 and TRBJ2-3, is DAMVIQNPRYQVTQFGKPVTLSCSQTLNHNVMYWYQQKSSQAPKLLFHYYDKDFNNEADTPDNFQSRRPNTSFCFLDIRSPGLGDTAMYLCATSSWGDTQYFGPGTRLTVL.